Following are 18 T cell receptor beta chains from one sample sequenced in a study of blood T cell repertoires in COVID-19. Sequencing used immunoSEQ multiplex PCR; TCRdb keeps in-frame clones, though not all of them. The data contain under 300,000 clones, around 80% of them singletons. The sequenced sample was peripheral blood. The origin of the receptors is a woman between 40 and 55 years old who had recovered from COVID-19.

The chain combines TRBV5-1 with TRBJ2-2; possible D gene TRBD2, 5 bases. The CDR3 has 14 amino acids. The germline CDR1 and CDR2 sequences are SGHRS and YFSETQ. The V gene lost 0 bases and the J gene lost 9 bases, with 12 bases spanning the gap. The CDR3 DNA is TGCGCCAGCAGCTTGGAAGCGGAGAGGCGGGAGCTGTTTTTT. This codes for CASSLEAERRELFF.

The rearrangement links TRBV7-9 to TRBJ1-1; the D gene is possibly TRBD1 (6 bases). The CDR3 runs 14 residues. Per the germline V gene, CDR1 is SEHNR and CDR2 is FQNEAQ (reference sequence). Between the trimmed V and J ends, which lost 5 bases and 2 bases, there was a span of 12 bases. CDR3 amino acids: CASSDPRGNTEAFF. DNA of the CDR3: TGTGCCAGCAGCGATCCCAGGGGAAACACTGAAGCTTTCTTT.

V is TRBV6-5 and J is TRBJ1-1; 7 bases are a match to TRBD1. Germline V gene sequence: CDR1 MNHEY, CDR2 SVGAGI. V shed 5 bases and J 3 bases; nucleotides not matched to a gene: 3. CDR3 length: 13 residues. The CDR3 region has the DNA TGTGCCAGCAGTCGGGGACAGTACACTGAAGCTTTCTTT. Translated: CASSRGQYTEAFF.

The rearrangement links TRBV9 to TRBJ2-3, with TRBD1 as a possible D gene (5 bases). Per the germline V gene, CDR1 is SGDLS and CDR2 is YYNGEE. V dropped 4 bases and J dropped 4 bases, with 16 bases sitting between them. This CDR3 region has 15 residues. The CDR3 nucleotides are TGTGCCAGCAGCACGACGGCAGGGCGCGCAGATACGCAGTATTTT. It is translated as CASSTTAGRADTQYF.

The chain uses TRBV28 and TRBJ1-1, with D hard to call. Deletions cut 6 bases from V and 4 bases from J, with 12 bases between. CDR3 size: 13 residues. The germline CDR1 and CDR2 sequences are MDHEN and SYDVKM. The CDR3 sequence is CASSRISSTEAFF. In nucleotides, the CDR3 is TGTGCCAGCAGCCGAATTAGTAGCACTGAAGCTTTCTTT.

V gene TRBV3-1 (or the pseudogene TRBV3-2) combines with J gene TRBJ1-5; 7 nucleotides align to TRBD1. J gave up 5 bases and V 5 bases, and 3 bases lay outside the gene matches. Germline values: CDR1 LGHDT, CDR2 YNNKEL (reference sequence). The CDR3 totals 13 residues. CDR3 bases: TGTGCCAGCAGCTCGCAGGGGGATCAGCCCCAGCATTTT. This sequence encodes CASSSQGDQPQHF.

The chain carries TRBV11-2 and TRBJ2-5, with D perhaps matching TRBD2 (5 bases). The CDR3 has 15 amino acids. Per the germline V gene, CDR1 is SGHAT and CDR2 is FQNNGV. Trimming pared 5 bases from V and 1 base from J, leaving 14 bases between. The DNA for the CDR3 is TGTGCCAGCAGCGAAACGGGAAGGGTCCAAGAGACCCAGTACTTC. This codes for CASSETGRVQETQYF.

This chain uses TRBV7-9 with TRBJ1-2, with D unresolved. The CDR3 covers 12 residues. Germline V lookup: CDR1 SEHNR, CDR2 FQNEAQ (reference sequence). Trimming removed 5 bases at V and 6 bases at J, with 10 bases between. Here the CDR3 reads CASSRDVDGYTF. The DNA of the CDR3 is TGTGCCAGCAGCCGGGATGTCGATGGCTACACCTTC. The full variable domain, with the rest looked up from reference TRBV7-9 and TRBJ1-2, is DTGVSQNPRHKITKRGQNVTFRCDPISEHNRLYWYRQTLGQGPEFLTYFQNEAQLEKSRLLSDRFSAERPKGSFSTLEIQRTEQGDSAMYLCASSRDVDGYTFGSGTRLTVV.

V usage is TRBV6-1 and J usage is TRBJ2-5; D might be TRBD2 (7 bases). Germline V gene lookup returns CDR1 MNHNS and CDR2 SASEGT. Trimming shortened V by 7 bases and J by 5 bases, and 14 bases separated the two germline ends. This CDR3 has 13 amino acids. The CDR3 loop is CASKVGGRETQYF. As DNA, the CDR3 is TGTGCCAGCAAGGTCGGGGGGCGCGAGACCCAGTACTTC.

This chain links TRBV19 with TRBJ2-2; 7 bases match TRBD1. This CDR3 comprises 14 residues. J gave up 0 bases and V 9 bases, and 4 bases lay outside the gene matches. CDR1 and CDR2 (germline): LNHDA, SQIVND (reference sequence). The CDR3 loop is CASRDSANTGELFF. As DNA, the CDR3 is TGTGCCAGCCGGGACAGCGCGAACACCGGGGAGCTGTTTTTT.

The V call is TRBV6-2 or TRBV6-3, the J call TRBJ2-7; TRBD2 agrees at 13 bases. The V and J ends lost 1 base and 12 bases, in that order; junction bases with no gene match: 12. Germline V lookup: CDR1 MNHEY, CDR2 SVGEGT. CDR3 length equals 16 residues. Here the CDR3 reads CASSYYRSGLAGERYF. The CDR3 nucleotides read TGTGCCAGCAGTTACTATCGATCCGGACTAGCGGGGGAACGGTACTTC.

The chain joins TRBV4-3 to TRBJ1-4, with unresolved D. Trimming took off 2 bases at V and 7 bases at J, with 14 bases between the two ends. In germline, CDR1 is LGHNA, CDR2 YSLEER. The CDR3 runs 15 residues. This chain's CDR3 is CASSQPGGSFEKLFF. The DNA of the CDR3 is TGCGCCAGCAGCCAACCCGGCGGGTCGTTTGAAAAACTGTTTTTT.

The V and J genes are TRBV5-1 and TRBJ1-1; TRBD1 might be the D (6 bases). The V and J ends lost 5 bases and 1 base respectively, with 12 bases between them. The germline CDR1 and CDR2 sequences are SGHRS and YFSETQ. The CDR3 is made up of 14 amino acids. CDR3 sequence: CASRIETGNTEAFF. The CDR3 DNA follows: TGCGCCAGCAGGATCGAGACAGGGAACACTGAAGCTTTCTTT.

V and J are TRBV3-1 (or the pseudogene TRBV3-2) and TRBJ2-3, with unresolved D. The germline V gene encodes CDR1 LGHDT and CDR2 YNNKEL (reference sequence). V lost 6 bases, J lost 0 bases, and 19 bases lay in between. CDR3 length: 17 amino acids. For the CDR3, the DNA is TGTGCCAGCAGTCCCCTCCTCCTAGGCCCTAGCACAGATACGCAGTATTTT. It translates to CASSPLLLGPSTDTQYF.

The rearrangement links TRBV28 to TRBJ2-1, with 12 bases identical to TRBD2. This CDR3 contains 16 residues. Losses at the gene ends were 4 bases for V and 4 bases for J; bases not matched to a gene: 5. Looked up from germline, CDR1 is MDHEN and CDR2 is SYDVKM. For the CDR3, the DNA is TGTGCCAGCAGTTACCTAGCGGGGGGGTATTACAATGAGCAGTTCTTC. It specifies CASSYLAGGYYNEQFF. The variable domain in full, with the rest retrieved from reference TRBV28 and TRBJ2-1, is DVKVTQSSRYLVKRTGEKVFLECVQDMDHENMFWYRQDPGLGLRLIYFSYDVKMKEKGDIPEGYSVSREKKERFSLILESASTNQTSMYLCASSYLAGGYYNEQFFGPGTRLTVL.

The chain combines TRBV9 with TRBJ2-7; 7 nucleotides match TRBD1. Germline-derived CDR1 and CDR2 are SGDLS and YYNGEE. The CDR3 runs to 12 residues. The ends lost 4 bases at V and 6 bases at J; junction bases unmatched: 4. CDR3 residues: CASSPQGLEQYF. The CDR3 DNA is TGTGCCAGCAGCCCACAGGGGCTCGAGCAGTACTTC.

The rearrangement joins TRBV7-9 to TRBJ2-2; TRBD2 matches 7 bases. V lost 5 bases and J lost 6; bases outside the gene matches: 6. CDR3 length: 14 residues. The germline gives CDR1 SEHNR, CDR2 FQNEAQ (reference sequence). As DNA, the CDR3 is TGTGCCAGCAGCAAGAGACTAGCCCCCGGGGAGCTGTTTTTT. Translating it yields CASSKRLAPGELFF. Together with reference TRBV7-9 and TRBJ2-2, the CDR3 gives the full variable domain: DTGVSQNPRHKITKRGQNVTFRCDPISEHNRLYWYRQTLGQGPEFLTYFQNEAQLEKSRLLSDRFSAERPKGSFSTLEIQRTEQGDSAMYLCASSKRLAPGELFFGEGSRLTVL.

CDR3 residues: CASSQGFSATNEKLFF. The CDR3 DNA follows: TGCGCCAGCAGCCAAGGTTTTTCGGCAACTAATGAAAAACTGTTTTTT. V usage is TRBV4-3 and J usage is TRBJ1-4; no definite D call. CDR3 length: 16 amino acids. Germline assignment: CDR1 LGHNA and CDR2 YSLEER. V lost 1 base, J lost 0 bases, and 9 bases lay in between.